One sample yielded the 4 T cell receptor beta chains listed below, sequenced in a study of T-cell reconstitution after alpha-beta-depleted transplantation in children. Preparation of the TCRbeta library involved a method that used unique molecular identifiers. One entry per CDR3 protein results from TCRdb running MiXCR on the PCR reads. The sample has roughly 74,000 distinct CDR3 sequences; around 18% are singletons. The sequenced sample was PBMCs, mostly from graft donor cells, obtained 360 days after TCRalphabeta/CD19-depleted stem cell transplant. The receptors shown here come from a male patient under 10 years old who had a stem cell transplant for acute lymphoblastic leukemia, so the T cells may come from the graft donor.

This clonotype was found many times. The chain links TRBV5-1 to TRBJ2-3; 10 bases match TRBD1. Per the germline V gene, CDR1 is SGHRS and CDR2 is YFSETQ. Germline trimming cut 3 bases from V and 4 bases from J; bases unmatched to any gene: 5. The CDR3 runs to 15 residues. The CDR3 is CASSSGTGVADTQYF. The CDR3 coding sequence is TGCGCCAGCAGCTCCGGGACAGGGGTCGCAGATACGCAGTATTTT.

This clonotype occurred a few times. J is TRBJ2-7 and V is TRBV12-3 or TRBV12-4; unclear D gene. The CDR3 spans 10 residues. V lost 11 bases and J 7 bases, leaving 12 bases between the germline ends. The CDR3 is CASSGREQYF. The CDR3 nucleotides read TGTGCCTCCAGTGGCCGGGAGCAGTACTTC.

In its sample, this clonotype was seen a few times. The V gene is TRBV5-1, the J gene TRBJ2-3; D is perhaps TRBD2 (6 bases). The V gene's germline CDR1 is SGHRS and CDR2 YFSETQ. The ends were cut back, 2 bases at V and 0 bases at J, with 16 bases in the middle. The CDR3 has 17 amino acids. CDR3 DNA sequence: TGCGCCAGCAGCTTTTTTGCGGGGCTGGTTAGCACAGATACGCAGTATTTT. It yields the protein CASSFFAGLVSTDTQYF.

In this sample, this clonotype turned up a few times. The DNA for the CDR3 is TGCAGCGTTGTAGCGGCAGGCTACACTGAAGCTTTCTTT. Its translation is CSVVAAGYTEAFF. The gene calls are TRBV29-1 and TRBJ1-1; D unclear. Germline lookup yields CDR1 SQVTM and CDR2 ANQGSEA. The CDR3 consists of 13 residues. V dropped 4 bases and J dropped 3 bases, with 12 bases sitting between them.